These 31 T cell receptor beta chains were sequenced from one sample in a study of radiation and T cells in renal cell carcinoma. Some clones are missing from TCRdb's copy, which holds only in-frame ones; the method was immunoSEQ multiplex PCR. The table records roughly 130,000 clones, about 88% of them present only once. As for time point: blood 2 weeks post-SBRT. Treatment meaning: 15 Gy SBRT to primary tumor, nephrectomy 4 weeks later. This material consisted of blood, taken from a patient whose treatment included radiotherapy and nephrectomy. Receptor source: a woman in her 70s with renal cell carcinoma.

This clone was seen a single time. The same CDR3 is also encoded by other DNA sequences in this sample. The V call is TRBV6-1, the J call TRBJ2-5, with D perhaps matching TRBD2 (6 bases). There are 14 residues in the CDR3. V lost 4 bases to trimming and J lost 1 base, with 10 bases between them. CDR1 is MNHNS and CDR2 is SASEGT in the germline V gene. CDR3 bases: TGTGCCAGCAGTGTTGGGACTTCCCAAGAGACCCAGTACTTC. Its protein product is CASSVGTSQETQYF.

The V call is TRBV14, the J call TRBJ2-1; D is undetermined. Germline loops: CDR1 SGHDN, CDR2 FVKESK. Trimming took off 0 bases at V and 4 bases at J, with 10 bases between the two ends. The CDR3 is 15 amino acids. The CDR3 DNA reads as TGTGCCAGCAGCCAAGATTGGCAGTCATACAATGAGCAGTTCTTC. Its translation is CASSQDWQSYNEQFF.

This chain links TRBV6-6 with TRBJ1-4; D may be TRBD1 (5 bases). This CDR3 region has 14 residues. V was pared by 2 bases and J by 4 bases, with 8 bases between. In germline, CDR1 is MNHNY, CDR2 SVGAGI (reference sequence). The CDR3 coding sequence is TGTGCCAGCAGTTACGCTCAGGGTAATGAAAAACTGTTTTTT. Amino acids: CASSYAQGNEKLFF.

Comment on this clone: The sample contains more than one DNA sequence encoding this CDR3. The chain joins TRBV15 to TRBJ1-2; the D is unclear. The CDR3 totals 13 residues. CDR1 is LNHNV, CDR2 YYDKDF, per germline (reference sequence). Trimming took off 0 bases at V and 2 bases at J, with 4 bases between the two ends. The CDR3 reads CATSREGNYGYTF. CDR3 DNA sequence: TGTGCCACCAGCAGAGAGGGGAACTATGGCTACACCTTC. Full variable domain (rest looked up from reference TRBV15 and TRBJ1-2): DAMVIQNPRYQVTQFGKPVTLSCSQTLNHNVMYWYQQKSSQAPKLLFHYYDKDFNNEADTPDNFQSRRPNTSFCFLDIRSPGLGDTAMYLCATSREGNYGYTFGSGTRLTVV.

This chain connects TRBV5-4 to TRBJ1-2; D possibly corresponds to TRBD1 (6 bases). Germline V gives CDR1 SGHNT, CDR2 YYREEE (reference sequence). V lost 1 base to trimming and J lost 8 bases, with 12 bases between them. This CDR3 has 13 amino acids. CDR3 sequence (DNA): TGTGCCAGCAGCTTGCCAGGGGCAAACGGCTACACCTTC. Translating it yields CASSLPGANGYTF.

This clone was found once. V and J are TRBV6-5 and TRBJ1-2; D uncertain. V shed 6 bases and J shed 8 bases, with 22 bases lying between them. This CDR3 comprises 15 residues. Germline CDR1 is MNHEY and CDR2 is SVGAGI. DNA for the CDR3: TGTGCCAGCAGAAAGGACCCGATGAGTCGGTACGGCTACACCTTC. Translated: CASRKDPMSRYGYTF.

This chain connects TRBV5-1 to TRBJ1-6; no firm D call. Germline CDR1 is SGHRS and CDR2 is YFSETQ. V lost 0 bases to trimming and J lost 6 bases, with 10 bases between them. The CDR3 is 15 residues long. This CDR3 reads CASSLGQGPNSPLHF. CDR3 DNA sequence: TGCGCCAGCAGCTTGGGTCAAGGACCTAATTCACCCCTCCACTTT.

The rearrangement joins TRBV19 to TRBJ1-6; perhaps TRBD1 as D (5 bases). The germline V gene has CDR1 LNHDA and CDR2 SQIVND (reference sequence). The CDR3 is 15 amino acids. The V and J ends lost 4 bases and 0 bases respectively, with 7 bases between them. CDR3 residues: CASSTGHSYNSPLHF. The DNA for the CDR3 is TGTGCCAGTAGTACTGGACACTCCTATAATTCACCCCTCCACTTT.

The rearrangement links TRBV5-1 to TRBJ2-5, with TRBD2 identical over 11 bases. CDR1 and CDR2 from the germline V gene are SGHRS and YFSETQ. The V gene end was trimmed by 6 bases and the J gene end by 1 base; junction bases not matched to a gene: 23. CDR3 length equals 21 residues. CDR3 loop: CASTLGGVAGGRLHIQETQYF. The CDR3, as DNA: TGCGCCAGCACCCTGGGCGGGGTAGCGGGGGGGCGTCTGCATATCCAAGAGACCCAGTACTTC. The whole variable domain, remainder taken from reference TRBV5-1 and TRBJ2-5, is KAGVTQTPRYLIKTRGQQVTLSCSPISGHRSVSWYQQTPGQGLQFLFEYFSETQRNKGNFPGRFSGRQFSNSRSEMNVSTLELGDSALYLCASTLGGVAGGRLHIQETQYFGPGTRLLVL.

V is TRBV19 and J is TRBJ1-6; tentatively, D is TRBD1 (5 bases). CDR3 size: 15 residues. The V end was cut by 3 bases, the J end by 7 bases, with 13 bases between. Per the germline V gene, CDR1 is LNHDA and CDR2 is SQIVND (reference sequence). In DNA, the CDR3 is TGTGCCAGTAGTATGGGCAGGGCAGTGAATTCACCCCTCCACTTT. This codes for CASSMGRAVNSPLHF.

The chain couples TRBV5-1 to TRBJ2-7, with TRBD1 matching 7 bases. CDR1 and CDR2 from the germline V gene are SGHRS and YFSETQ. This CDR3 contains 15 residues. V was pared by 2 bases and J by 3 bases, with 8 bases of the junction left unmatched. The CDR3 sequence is CASSLSGTARYEQYF. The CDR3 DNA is TGCGCCAGCAGCTTATCCGGGACAGCCCGCTACGAGCAGTACTTC.

CDR3 sequence (DNA): TGTGCCAGTAGTGTAACGGGACAGCTAAAGACAGATACGCAGTATTTT. Its protein product is CASSVTGQLKTDTQYF. J is TRBJ2-3 and V is TRBV19; 7 bases fit TRBD1. V shed 5 bases and J 3 bases; nucleotides not matched to a gene: 11. This CDR3 has 16 residues. Germline-derived CDR1 and CDR2 are LNHDA and SQIVND (reference sequence).

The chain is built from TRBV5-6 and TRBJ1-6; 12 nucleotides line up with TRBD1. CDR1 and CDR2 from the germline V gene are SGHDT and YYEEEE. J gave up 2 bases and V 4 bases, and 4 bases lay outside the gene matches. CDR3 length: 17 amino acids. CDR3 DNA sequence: TGTGCCAGCAGCCCTGGGACAGGGGGCGCCTATAATTCACCCCTCCACTTT. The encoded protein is CASSPGTGGAYNSPLHF. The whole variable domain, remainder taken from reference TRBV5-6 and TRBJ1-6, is DAGVTQSPTHLIKTRGQQVTLRCSPKSGHDTVSWYQQALGQGPQFIFQYYEEEERQRGNFPDRFSGHQFPNYSSELNVNALLLGDSALYLCASSPGTGGAYNSPLHFGNGTRLTVT.

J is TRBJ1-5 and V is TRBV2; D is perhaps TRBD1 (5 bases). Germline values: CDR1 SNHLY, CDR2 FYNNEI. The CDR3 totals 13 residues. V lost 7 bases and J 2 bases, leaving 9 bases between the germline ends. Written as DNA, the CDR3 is TGTGCCAGCACAGGGTGGGGCAATCAGCCCCAGCATTTT. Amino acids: CASTGWGNQPQHF.

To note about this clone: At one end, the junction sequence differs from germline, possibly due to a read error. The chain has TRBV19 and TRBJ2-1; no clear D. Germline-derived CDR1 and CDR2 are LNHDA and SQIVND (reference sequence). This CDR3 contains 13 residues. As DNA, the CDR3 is TGTGCCAGTAGTATCGGCTCCAACAATGAGCAGTTCTTC. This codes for CASSIGSNNEQFF.

CDR3 DNA: TGCAGCGTGGGGGTTAACTATGGCTACACCTTC. As protein: CSVGVNYGYTF. V usage is TRBV29-1 and J usage is TRBJ1-2, with a possible D match to TRBD1 (5 bases). The CDR3 is 11 amino acids. With 6 bases removed from V and 1 base from J, the gap between germline ends came to 6 bases. Germline V lookup: CDR1 SQVTM, CDR2 ANQGSEA.

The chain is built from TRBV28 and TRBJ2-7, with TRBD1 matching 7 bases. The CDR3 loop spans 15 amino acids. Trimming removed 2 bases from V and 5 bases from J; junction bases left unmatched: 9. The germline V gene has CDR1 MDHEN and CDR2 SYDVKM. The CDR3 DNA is TGTGCCAGCAGTTTACCCGGGACAGTCATCCACGAGCAGTACTTC. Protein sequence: CASSLPGTVIHEQYF.

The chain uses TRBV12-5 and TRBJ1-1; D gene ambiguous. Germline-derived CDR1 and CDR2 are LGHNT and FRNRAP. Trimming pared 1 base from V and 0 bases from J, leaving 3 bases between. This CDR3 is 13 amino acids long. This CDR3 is CASGLAVNTEAFF. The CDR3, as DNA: TGTGCTAGTGGTTTGGCCGTGAACACTGAAGCTTTCTTT.

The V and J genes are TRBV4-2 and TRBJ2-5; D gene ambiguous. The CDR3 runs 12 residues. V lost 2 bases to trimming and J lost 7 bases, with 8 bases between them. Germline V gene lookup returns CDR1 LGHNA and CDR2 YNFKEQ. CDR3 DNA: TGTGCCAGCAGCCAAAACCAGGTGACCCAGTACTTC. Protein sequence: CASSQNQVTQYF.

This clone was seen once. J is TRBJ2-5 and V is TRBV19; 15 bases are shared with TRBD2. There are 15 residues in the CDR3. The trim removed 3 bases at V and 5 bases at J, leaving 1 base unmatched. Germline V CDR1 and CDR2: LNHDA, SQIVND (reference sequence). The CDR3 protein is CASSMGLAGGETQYF. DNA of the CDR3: TGTGCCAGTAGTATGGGACTAGCGGGAGGTGAGACCCAGTACTTC.

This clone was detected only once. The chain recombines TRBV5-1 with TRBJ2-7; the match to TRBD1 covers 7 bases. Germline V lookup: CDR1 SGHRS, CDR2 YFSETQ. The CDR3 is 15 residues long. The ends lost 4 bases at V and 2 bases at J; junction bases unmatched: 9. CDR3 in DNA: TGCGCCAGCAGCCTATTGACAGGGTCGACCTACGAGCAGTACTTC. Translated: CASSLLTGSTYEQYF.

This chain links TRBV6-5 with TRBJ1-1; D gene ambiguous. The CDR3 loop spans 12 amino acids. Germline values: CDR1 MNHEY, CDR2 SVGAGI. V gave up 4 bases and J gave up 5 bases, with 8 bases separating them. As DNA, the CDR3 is TGTGCCAGCAGTTCCTTAAGAACTGAAGCTTTCTTT. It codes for CASSSLRTEAFF.

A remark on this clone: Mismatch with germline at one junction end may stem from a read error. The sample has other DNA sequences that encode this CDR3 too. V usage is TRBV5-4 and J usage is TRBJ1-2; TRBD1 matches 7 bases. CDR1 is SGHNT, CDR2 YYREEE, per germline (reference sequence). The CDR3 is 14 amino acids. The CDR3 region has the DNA TGCGCCAGCAGACCTGACAGGGCAAGCTATGGCTACACCTTC. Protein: CASRPDRASYGYTF.

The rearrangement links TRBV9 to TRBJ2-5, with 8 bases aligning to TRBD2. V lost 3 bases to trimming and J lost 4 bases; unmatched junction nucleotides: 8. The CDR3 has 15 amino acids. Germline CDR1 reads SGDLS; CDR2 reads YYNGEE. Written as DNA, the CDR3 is TGTGCCAGCAGCGGGACTAGCTGGGGTGGAGAGACCCAGTACTTC. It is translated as CASSGTSWGGETQYF.

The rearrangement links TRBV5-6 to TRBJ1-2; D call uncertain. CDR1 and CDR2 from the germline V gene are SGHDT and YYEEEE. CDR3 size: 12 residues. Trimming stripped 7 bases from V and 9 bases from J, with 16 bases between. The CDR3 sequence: CASRISPASYTF. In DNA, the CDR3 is TGTGCCAGCCGTATCTCCCCGGCGAGCTACACCTTC.

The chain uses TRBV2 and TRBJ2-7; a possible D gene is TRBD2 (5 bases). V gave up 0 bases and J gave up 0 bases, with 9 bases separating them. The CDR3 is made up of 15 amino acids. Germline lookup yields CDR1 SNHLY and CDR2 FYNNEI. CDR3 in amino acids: CASSEATTFSYEQYF. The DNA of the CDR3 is TGTGCCAGCAGTGAAGCGACTACCTTCTCCTACGAGCAGTACTTC.

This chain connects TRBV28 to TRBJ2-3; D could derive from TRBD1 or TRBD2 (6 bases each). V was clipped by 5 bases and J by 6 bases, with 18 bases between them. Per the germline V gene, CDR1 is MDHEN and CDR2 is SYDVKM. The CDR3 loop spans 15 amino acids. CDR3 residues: CASSRGRKFGDTQYF. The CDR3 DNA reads TGTGCCAGCAGTCGGGGGCGGAAATTTGGGGATACGCAGTATTTT.

The CDR3 DNA follows: TGTGCCAGCAGTGAAGTCCCAGTCAATCAGCCCCAGCATTTT. Amino acids: CASSEVPVNQPQHF. V and J are TRBV6-1 and TRBJ1-5; no reliable D call. V was pared by 1 base and J by 3 bases, with 7 bases between. This CDR3 has 14 residues. Germline CDR1 reads MNHNS; CDR2 reads SASEGT.

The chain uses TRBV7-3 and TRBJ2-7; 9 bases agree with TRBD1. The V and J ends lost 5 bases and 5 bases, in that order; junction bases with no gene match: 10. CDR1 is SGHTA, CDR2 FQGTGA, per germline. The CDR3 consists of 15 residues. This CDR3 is CASSLPGQGQNEQYF. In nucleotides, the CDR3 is TGTGCCAGCAGCCTCCCAGGACAGGGGCAGAACGAGCAGTACTTC.

The CDR3 coding sequence is TGTGCCTGGAGATTCGGGGGGGCCTACGAGCAGTACTTC. This codes for CAWRFGGAYEQYF. The chain carries TRBV30 and TRBJ2-7; 8 bases align to TRBD2. The V gene end was trimmed by 3 bases and the J gene end by 2 bases; junction bases not matched to a gene: 3. Germline loops: CDR1 GTSNPN, CDR2 SVGIG (reference sequence). The length of the CDR3 is 13 residues.

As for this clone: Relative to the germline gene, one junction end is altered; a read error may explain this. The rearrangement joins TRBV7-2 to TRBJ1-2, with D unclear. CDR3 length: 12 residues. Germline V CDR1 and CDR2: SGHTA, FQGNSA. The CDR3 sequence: CAGSLTESGYTF. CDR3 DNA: TGTGCCGGCAGCTTAACGGAGTCCGGCTACACCTTC.